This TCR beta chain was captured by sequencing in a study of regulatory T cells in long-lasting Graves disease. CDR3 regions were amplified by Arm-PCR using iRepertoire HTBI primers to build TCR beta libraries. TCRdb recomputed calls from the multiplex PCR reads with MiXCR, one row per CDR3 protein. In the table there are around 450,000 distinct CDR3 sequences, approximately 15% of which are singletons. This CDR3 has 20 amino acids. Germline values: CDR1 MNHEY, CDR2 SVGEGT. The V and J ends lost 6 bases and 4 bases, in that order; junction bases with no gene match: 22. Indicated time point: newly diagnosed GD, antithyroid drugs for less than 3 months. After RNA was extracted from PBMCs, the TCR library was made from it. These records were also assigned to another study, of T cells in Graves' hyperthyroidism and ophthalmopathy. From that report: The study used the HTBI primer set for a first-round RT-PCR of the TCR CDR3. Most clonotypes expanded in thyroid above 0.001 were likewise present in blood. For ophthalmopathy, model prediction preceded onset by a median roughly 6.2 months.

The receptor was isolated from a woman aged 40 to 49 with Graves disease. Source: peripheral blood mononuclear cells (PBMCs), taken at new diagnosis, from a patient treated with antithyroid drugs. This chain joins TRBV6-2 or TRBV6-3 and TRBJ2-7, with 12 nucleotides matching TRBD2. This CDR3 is CASRFTTGTSGPESYYEQYF. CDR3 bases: TGTGCCAGCAGATTTACCACCGGGACTAGCGGGCCTGAGTCTTATTACGAGCAGTACTTC.